This T cell receptor (beta chain) was found in a study of cytomegalovirus exposure and HLA in healthy donors. Study conclusions and caveats: In an earlier analysis, most TCR beta V segments were productive about 87% or about 30% of the time. Presence/absence analyses assumed roughly uniform sequencing depth across donors, which may not hold.

Amplification used 60 Vbeta primers and 13 Jbeta primers. Authors' analysis steps: Per a later analysis, the number of unique TCR beta chains was some 75 million, of which 9 million to 12 million were shared. The data were produced by immunoSEQ multiplex PCR, yet TCRdb's version contains in-frame clones alone and is incomplete. Clonal size and the V and J genes are those of that table, whereas D and trimming came from the DNA. The data show roughly 120,000 clones, and the top ten clones hold about 2.3%. Germline-derived CDR1 and CDR2 are LGHNA and YSLEER. The CDR3 is 18 amino acids. Trimming pared 4 bases from V and 3 bases from J, leaving 22 bases between. While unrecorded immune exposures were likely, the donors were nominally healthy when sampled. On this clone itself: Antigen unknown.

This clonotype originated in a man aged 40-49 years in good health and CMV-seronegative. This sequence joins TRBV4-3 and TRBJ2-1; possibly TRBD2 for D (6 bases). The sequenced material came from PBMCs. The CDR3 DNA sequence: TGCGCCAGCAGCCTACACCAGCGGGCCGTGGCAGGCTACAATGAGCAGTTCTTC. Protein: CASSLHQRAVAGYNEQFF.